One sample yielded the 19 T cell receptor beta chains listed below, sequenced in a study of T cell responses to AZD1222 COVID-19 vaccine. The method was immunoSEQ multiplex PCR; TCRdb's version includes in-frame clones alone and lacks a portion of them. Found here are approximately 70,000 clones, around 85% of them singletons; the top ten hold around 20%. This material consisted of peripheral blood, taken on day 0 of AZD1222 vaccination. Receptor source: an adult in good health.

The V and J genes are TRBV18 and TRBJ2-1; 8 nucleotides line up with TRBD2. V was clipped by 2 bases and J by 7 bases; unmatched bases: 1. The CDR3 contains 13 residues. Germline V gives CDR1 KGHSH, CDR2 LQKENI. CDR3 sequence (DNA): TGTGCCAGCTCACCAGGACTAGCTAATGAGCAGTTCTTC. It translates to CASSPGLANEQFF.

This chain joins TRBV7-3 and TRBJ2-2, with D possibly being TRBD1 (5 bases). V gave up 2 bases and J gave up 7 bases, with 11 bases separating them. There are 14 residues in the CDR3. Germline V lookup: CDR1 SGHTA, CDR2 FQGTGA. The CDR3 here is CASSLGQGGGELFF. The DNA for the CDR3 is TGTGCCAGCAGCTTAGGGCAGGGCGGCGGGGAGCTGTTTTTT.

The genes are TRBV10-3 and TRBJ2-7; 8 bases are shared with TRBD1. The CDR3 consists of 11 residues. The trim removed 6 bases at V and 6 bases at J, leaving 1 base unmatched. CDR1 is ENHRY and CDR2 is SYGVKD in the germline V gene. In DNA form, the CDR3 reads TGTGCCATCAGGACAGGGGTCGAGCAGTACTTC. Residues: CAIRTGVEQYF.

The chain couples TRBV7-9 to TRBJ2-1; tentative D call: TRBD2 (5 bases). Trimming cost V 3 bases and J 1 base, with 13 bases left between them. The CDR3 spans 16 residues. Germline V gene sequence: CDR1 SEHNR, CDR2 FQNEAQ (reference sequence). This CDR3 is CASSFSHGGSYNEQFF. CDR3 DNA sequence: TGTGCCAGCAGCTTCTCCCATGGAGGTTCCTACAATGAGCAGTTCTTC.

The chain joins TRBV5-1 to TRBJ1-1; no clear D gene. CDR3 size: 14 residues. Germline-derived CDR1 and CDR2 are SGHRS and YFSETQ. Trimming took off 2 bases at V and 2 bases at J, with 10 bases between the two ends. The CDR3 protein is CASSLNAGNTEAFF. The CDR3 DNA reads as TGCGCCAGCAGCTTAAACGCGGGAAACACTGAAGCTTTCTTT.

Written as DNA, the CDR3 is TGTGCCAGCAGTGAAGGGACAGGGGATGAAAAACTGTTTTTT. Its protein is CASSEGTGDEKLFF. V usage is TRBV2 and J usage is TRBJ1-4, with 9 bases matching TRBD1. CDR1 and CDR2 from the germline V gene are SNHLY and FYNNEI. Trimming took 1 base from V and 6 from J; bases not matched to a gene: 0. The length of the CDR3 is 14 residues.

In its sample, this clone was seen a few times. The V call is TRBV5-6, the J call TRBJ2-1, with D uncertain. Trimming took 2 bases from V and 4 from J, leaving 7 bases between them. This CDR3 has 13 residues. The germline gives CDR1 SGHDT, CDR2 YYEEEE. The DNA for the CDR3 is TGTGCCAGCAGCTTCGACCCATACAATGAGCAGTTCTTC. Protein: CASSFDPYNEQFF.

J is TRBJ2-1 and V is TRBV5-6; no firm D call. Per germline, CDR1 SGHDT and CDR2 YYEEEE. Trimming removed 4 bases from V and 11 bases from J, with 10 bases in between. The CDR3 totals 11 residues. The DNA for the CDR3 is TGTGCCAGCAGCGTCGGCCCGAAGCAGTTCTTC. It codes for CASSVGPKQFF. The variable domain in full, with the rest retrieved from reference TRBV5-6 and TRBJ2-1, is DAGVTQSPTHLIKTRGQQVTLRCSPKSGHDTVSWYQQALGQGPQFIFQYYEEEERQRGNFPDRFSGHQFPNYSSELNVNALLLGDSALYLCASSVGPKQFFGPGTRLTVL.

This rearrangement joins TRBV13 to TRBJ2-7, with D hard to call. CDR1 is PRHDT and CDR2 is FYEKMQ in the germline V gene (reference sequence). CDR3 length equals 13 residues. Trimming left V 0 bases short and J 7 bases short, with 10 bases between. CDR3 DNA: TGTGCCAGCAGCTTAGGTACGGGTCGGGAGCAGTACTTC. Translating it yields CASSLGTGREQYF.

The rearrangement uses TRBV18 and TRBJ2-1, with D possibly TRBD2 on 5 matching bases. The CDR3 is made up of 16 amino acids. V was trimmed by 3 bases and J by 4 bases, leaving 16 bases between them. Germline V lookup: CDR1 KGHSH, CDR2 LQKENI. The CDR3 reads CASSPQTMAHYNEQFF. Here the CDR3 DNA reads TGTGCCAGCTCACCGCAGACTATGGCGCATTACAATGAGCAGTTCTTC.

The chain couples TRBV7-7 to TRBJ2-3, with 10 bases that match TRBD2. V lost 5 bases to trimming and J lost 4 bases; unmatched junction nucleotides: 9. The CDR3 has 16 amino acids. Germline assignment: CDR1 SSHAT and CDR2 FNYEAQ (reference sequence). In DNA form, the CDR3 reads TGTGCCAGCAGCCCGCAGGGAGCGGGAGGGCCAGATACGCAGTATTTT. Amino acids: CASSPQGAGGPDTQYF.

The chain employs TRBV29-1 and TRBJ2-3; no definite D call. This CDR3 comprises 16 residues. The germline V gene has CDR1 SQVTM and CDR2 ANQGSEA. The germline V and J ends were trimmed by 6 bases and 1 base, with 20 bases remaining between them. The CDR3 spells CSVDSGSQDGTDTQYF. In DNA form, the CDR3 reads TGCAGCGTAGATTCCGGGTCCCAGGATGGCACAGATACGCAGTATTTT.

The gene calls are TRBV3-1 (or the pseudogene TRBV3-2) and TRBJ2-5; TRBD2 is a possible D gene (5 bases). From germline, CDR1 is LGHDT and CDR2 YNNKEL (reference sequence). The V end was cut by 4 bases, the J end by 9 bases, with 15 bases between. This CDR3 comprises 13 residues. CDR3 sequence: CASSRGLGMAQYF. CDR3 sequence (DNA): TGTGCCAGCAGCCGCGGGCTGGGGATGGCCCAGTACTTC.

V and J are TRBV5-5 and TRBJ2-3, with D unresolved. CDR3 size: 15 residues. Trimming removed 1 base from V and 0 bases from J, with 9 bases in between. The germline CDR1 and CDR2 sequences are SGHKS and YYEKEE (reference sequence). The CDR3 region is CASSLLVASTDTQYF. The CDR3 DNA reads TGTGCCAGCAGCTTGTTGGTTGCCAGCACAGATACGCAGTATTTT.

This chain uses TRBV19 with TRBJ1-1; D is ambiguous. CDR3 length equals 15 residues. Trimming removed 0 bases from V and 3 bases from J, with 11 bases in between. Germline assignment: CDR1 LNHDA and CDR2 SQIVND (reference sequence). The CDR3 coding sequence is TGTGCCAGTAGTATAGAGGGTGGGATGTACACTGAAGCTTTCTTT. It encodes CASSIEGGMYTEAFF.

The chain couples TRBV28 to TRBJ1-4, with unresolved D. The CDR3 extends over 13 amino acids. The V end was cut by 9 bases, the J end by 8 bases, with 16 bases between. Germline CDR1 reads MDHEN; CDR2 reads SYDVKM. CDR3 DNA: TGTGCCAGTTCATGGACCCTGGGGGAAAAACTGTTTTTT. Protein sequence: CASSWTLGEKLFF.

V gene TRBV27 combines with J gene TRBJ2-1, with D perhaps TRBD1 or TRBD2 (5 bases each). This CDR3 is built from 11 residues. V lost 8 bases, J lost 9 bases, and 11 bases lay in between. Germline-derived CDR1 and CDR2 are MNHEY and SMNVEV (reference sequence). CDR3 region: CASQIGAEQFF. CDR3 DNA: TGTGCCAGCCAGATCGGGGCTGAGCAGTTCTTC.

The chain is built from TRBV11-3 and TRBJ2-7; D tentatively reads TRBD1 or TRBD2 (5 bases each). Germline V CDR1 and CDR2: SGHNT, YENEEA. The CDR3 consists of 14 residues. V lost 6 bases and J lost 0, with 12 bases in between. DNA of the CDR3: TGTGCCAGCAGGAACCTGGGACGCTCCTACGAGCAGTACTTC. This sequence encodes CASRNLGRSYEQYF.

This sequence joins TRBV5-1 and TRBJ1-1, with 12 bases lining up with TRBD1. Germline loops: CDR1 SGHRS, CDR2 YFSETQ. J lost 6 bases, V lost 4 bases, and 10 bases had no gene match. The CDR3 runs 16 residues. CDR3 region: CASSPGTGGAEAEAFF. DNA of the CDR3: TGCGCCAGCAGCCCCGGGACAGGGGGCGCGGAAGCTGAAGCTTTCTTT.